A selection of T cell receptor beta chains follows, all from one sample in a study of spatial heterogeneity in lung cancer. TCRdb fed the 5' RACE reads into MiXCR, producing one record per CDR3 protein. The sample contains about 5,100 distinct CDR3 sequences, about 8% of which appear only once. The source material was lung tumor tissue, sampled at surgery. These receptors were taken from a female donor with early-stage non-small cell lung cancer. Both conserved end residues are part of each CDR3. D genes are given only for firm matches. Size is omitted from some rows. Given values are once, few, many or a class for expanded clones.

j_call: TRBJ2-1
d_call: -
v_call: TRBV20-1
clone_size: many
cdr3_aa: CSARVSGNEQFF
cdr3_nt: TGCAGTGCTAGAGTTAGTGGGAATGAGCAGTTCTTC

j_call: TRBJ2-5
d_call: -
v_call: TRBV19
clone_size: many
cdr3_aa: CASSQNLRETQYF
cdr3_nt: TGTGCCAGTAGCCAAAACCTCAGGGAGACCCAGTACTTC

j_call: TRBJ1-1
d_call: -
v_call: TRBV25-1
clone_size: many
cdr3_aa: CASSAGTEAFF
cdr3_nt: TGTGCCAGCAGCGCCGGGACAGAAGCTTTCTTT

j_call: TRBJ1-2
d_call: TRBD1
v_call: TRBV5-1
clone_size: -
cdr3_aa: CASSVGQTYGYTF
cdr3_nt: TGCGCCAGCAGCGTGGGACAGACCTATGGCTACACCTTC

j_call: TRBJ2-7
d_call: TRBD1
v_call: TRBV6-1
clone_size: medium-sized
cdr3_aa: CASSPGQGYNEQYF
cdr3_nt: TGTGCCAGCAGTCCGGGACAGGGTTATAACGAGCAGTACTTC

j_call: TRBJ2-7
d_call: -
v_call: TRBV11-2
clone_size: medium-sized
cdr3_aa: CASSLAYEQYF
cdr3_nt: TGTGCCAGCAGCTTAGCTTACGAGCAGTACTTC

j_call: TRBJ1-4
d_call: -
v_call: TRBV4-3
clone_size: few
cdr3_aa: CASSRETQGGEKLFF
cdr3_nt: TGCGCCAGCAGCCGGGAGACCCAGGGCGGTGAAAAACTGTTTTTT

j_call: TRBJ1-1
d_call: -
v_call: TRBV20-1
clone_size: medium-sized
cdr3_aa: CSASKSGVAEAFF
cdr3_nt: TGCAGTGCTAGTAAGTCAGGGGTGGCTGAAGCTTTCTTT

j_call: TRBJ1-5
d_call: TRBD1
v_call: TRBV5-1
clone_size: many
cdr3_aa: CASSLTGDEQPQHF
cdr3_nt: TGCGCCAGCAGCTTGACAGGGGATGAGCAGCCCCAGCATTTT

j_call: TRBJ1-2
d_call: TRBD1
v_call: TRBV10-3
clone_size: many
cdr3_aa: CAISESGTGVGGYTF
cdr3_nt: TGTGCCATCAGTGAGTCGGGTACAGGGGTCGGCGGCTACACCTTC

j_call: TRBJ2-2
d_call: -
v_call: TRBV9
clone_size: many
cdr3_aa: CASPRLGGTGELFF
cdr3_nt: TGTGCCAGCCCACGACTAGGAGGCACCGGGGAGCTGTTTTTT

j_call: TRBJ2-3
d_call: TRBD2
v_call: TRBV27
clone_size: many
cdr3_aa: CASRTSFQYF
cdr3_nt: TGTGCCAGCCGGACTAGCTTTCAGTATTTT

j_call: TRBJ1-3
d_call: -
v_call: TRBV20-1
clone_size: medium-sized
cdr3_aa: CSARDPWGSGNTIYF
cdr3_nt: TGCAGTGCTAGGGACCCTTGGGGCTCTGGAAACACCATATATTTT

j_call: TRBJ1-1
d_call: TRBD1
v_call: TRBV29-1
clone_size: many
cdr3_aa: CSATDRGTEAFF
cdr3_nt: TGCAGCGCCACTGACAGGGGGACTGAAGCTTTCTTT

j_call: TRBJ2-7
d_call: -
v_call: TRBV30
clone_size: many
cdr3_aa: CAWTPYGGILAHEQYF
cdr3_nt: TGTGCCTGGACTCCATATGGGGGGATACTAGCCCACGAGCAGTACTTC

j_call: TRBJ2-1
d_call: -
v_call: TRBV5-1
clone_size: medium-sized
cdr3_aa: CASSSEGWTPYLEQFF
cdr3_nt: TGCGCCAGCAGCTCGGAGGGTTGGACCCCTTACCTTGAGCAGTTCTTC

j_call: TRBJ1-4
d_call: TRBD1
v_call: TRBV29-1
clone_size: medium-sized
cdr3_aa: CSDGQGRPNEKLFF
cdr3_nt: TGCAGCGATGGACAGGGGCGACCTAATGAAAAACTGTTTTTT

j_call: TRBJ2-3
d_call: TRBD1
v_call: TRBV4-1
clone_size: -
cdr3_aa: CASSQAGTGGIDTQYF
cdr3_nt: TGCGCCAGCAGCCAGGCCGGGACAGGGGGCATAGATACGCAGTATTTT

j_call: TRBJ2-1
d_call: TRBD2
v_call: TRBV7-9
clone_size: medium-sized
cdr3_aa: CASSLLWGGSYNEQFF
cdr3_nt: TGTGCCAGCAGCTTATTGTGGGGGGGCTCCTACAATGAGCAGTTCTTC

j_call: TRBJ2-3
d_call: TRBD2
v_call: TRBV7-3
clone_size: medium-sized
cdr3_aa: CASSLGPSGGVDTQYF
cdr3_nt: TGTGCCAGCAGCTTAGGGCCTAGCGGGGGAGTAGATACGCAGTATTTT

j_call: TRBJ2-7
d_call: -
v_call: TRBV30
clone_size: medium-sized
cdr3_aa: CAWTLRRADEQYF
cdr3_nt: TGTGCCTGGACGCTTAGGAGGGCCGACGAGCAGTACTTC

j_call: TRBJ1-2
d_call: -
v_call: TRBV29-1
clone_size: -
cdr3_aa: CSVEGPVANYGYTF
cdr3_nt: TGCAGCGTTGAAGGACCCGTAGCTAACTATGGCTACACCTTC

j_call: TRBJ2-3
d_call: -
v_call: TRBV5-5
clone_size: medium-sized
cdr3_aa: CASSLEGYSTDTQYF
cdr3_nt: TGTGCCAGCAGCTTGGAGGGGTACAGCACAGATACGCAGTATTTT

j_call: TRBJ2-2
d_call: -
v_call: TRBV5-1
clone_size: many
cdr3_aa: CASSLQGNTGELFF
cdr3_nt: TGCGCCAGCAGCTTACAGGGAAACACCGGGGAGCTGTTTTTT

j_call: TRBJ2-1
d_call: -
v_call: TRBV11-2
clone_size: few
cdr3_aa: CASSDYNEQFF
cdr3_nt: TGTGCCAGCAGCGACTACAATGAGCAGTTCTTC

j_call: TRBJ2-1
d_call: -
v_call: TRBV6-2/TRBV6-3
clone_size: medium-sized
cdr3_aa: CASEGDSFYNEQFF
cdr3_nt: TGTGCCAGCGAGGGAGACTCCTTCTACAATGAGCAGTTCTTC

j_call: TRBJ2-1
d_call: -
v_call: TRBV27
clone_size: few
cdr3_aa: CASSLSGAGEQFF
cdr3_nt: TGTGCCAGCAGTTTATCCGGGGCTGGTGAGCAGTTCTTC

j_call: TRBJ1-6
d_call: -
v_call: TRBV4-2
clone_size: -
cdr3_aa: CASRPQLGTRNSPLHF
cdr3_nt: TGTGCCAGCAGACCTCAGCTCGGGACTCGCAATTCACCCCTCCACTTT

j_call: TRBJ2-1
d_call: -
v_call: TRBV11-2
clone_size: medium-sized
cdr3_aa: CASSLSTGAYNEQFF
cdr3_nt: TGTGCCAGCAGCTTGTCGACCGGGGCCTACAATGAGCAGTTCTTC

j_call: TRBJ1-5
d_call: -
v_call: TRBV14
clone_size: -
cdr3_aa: CASSLWGNQPQHF
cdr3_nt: TGTGCCAGCAGCCTTTGGGGCAATCAGCCCCAGCATTTT

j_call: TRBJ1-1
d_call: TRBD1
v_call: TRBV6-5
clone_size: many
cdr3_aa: CASSRQGSEAFF
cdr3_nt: TGTGCCAGTTCCCGACAGGGTAGTGAAGCTTTCTTT

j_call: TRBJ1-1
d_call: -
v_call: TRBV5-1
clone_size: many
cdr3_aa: CASSLNMNTEAFF
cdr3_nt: TGCGCCAGCAGCTTGAATATGAACACTGAAGCTTTCTTT

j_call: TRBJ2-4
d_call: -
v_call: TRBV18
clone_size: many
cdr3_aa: CASSPIWGRENIQYF
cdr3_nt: TGTGCCAGCTCACCAATCTGGGGGAGAGAAAACATTCAGTACTTC

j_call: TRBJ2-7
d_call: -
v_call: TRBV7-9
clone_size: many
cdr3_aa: CASSLVSLFYEQYF
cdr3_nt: TGTGCCAGCAGCTTAGTCTCCCTTTTCTACGAGCAGTACTTC

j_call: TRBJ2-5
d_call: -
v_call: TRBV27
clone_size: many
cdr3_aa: CASSSGGETQYF
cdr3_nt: TGTGCCAGCAGCTCCGGGGGAGAGACCCAGTACTTC

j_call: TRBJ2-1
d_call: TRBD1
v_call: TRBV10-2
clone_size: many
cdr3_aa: CASKGDRGRNEQFF
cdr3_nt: TGCGCCAGTAAAGGGGACAGGGGACGCAATGAGCAGTTCTTC

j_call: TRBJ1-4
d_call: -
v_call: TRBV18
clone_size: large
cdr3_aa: CASSPPGEKLFF
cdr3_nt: TGTGCCAGCTCACCACCAGGGGAAAAACTGTTTTTT

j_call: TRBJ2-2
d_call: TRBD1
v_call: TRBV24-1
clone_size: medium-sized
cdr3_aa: CATSRQGSGELFF
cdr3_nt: TGTGCCACCAGTAGACAGGGGTCCGGGGAGCTGTTTTTT

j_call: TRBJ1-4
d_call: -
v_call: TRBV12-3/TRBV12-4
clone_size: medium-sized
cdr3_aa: CASSLRDRVFVTNEKLFF
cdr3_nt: TGTGCCAGCAGTCTCCGGGACCGAGTGTTCGTAACTAATGAAAAACTGTTTTTT

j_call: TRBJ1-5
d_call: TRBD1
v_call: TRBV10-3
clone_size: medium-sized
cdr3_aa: CAISGGTGTDQPQHF
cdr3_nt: TGTGCCATCAGTGGGGGGACAGGGACCGATCAGCCCCAGCATTTT

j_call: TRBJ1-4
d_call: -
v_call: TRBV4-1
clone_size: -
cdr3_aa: CASSQDKQDGNEKLFF
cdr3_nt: TGCGCCAGCAGCCAAGATAAGCAGGACGGGAATGAAAAACTGTTTTTT

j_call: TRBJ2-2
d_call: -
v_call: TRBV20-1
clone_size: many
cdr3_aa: CSARVITNRNTGELFF
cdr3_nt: TGCAGTGCTAGAGTTATTACGAACAGGAACACCGGGGAGCTGTTTTTT

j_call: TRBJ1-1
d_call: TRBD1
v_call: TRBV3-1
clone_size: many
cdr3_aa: CASSRDPARGLAEAFF
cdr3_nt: TGTGCCAGCAGCCGAGACCCCGCCAGGGGGCTCGCTGAAGCTTTCTTT

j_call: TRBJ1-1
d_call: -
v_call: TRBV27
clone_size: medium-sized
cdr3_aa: CASSLSIPASSSRAFF
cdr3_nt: TGTGCCAGCAGTTTATCGATACCGGCCTCCTCCTCGAGAGCTTTCTTT

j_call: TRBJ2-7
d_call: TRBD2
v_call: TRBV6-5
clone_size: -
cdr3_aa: CASSYSDLAGGSYEQYF
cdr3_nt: TGTGCCAGCAGTTACTCGGACCTAGCGGGAGGTTCCTACGAGCAGTACTTC

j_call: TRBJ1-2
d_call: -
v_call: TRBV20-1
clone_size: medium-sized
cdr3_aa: CSAEAGAGYGYTF
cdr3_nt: TGCAGTGCCGAGGCCGGGGCTGGCTATGGCTACACCTTC

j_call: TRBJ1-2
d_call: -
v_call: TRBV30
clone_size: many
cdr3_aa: CARGEGNYGYTF
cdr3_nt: TGTGCCAGGGGAGAGGGTAACTATGGCTACACCTTC

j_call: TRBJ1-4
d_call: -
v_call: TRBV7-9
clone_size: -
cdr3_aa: CASSQGREDEKLFF
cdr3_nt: TGTGCCAGCAGCCAGGGCCGGGAGGATGAAAAACTGTTTTTT

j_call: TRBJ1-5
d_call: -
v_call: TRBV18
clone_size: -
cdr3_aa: CASSPEDGDQPQHF
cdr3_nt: TGTGCCAGCTCACCAGAGGACGGCGATCAGCCCCAGCATTTT